Following are 28 T cell receptor beta chains from one sample sequenced in a study of cytomegalovirus exposure and HLA in healthy donors. A multiplex PCR was run with 60 Vbeta primers and 13 Jbeta primers. Repertoires were generated with immunoSEQ multiplex PCR, while TCRdb's copy carries only in-frame clones and drops some. The data show around 230,000 clones, roughly 84% seen once. The sequenced sample consisted of PBMCs. The origin of the receptors is a girl aged 2 to 10 in good health and CMV-seronegative.

Notes on this clone: The sample carries other DNA sequences with the same CDR3. This sequence joins TRBV25-1 and TRBJ1-2; 7 nucleotides agree with TRBD1. The junction had 9 bases not matched to a gene; V was cut back by 0 bases and J by 5 bases. CDR1 MGHDK and CDR2 SYGVNS come from the germline V gene. The CDR3 extends over 16 amino acids. CDR3 protein: CASSEYGLGTAYGYTF. In DNA form, the CDR3 reads TGTGCCAGCAGTGAATATGGGCTAGGGACAGCATATGGCTACACCTTC.

The sample holds one count of this clone. The genes are TRBV9 and TRBJ2-3; 14 positions match TRBD2. The V gene's germline CDR1 is SGDLS and CDR2 YYNGEE. The junction had 8 bases not matched to a gene; V was cut back by 2 bases and J by 6 bases. The CDR3 spans 17 residues. The CDR3 nucleotides are TGTGCCAGCAGCGTTACCCGACTAGCGGGGGGGGTGGATACGCAGTATTTT. It encodes CASSVTRLAGGVDTQYF.

The genes are TRBV10-3 and TRBJ2-7; 9 bases align to TRBD2. Germline values: CDR1 ENHRY, CDR2 SYGVKD. V lost 8 bases to trimming and J lost 1 base; unmatched junction nucleotides: 9. This CDR3 is built from 15 residues. CDR3 region: CAISVERGESYEQYF. CDR3 nucleotide sequence: TGTGCCATCTCTGTGGAGCGGGGGGAGTCCTACGAGCAGTACTTC.

J is TRBJ2-3 and V is TRBV5-1; D is uncertain. Trimming left V 0 bases short and J 6 bases short, with 20 bases between. This CDR3 spans 17 amino acids. The germline V gene has CDR1 SGHRS and CDR2 YFSETQ. The CDR3 region is CASSLDPVHPLSDTQYF. The CDR3 DNA reads TGCGCCAGCAGCTTGGATCCGGTTCACCCACTTAGCGATACGCAGTATTTT.

The chain joins TRBV7-2 to TRBJ2-3; 16 bases fit TRBD2. The CDR3 loop spans 19 amino acids. V gave up 5 bases and J gave up 0 bases; unmatched junction bases: 8. Germline CDR1 reads SGHTA; CDR2 reads FQGNSA. In nucleotides, the CDR3 is TGTGCCAGCAGCCAGGGACTAGCGGGAGGGATGTATAGCACAGATACGCAGTATTTT. Protein: CASSQGLAGGMYSTDTQYF.

As for this clone: This sequence may be a read error, since a much larger clone differs from it by one base. V usage is TRBV5-1 and J usage is TRBJ1-1; D call uncertain. The CDR3 is made up of 13 amino acids. Looked up from germline, CDR1 is SGHRS and CDR2 is YFSETQ. V shed 0 bases and J shed 1 base, with 4 bases lying between them. The CDR3 DNA is TGCGCCAGCAGCTTGGCACAGAACACTGAAGCTTTCTTT. Translation: CASSLAQNTEAFF.

The chain uses TRBV30 and TRBJ1-3, with D maybe TRBD1 (6 bases). The germline CDR1 and CDR2 sequences are GTSNPN and SVGIG (reference sequence). The length of the CDR3 is 14 residues. V was shortened by 4 bases and J by 0 bases, with 10 bases between the two germline ends. As DNA, the CDR3 is TGTGCCTGGACCCGACAGGCCTCTGGAAACACCATATATTTT. It codes for CAWTRQASGNTIYF.

This clone has only a few counts. Different DNA sequences within this sample yield the same CDR3. The chain carries TRBV30 and TRBJ2-7; 7 bases agree with TRBD2. Germline V lookup: CDR1 GTSNPN, CDR2 SVGIG (reference sequence). The J segment lost 2 bases and the V segment lost 3 bases, leaving 1 base of the junction unmatched. CDR3 length: 12 amino acids. Here the CDR3 DNA reads TGTGCCTGGAGCGGGGGGACCTACGAGCAGTACTTC. It encodes CAWSGGTYEQYF.

This sequence joins TRBV9 and TRBJ2-3, with 10 bases fitting TRBD2. Germline values: CDR1 SGDLS, CDR2 YYNGEE. This CDR3 is 15 amino acids long. V dropped 0 bases and J dropped 10; count of bases not matched to a gene: 8. The CDR3, as DNA: TGTGCCAGCAGCGTAGAAAAACTAGCGGGGCTACCGCAGTATTTT. Protein: CASSVEKLAGLPQYF.

This chain links TRBV21-1 with TRBJ1-1; the table gives TRBD1 as D, unverified against the DNA. TRBV21-1 is reported as a pseudogene. CDR3 length: 16 residues. The CDR3, as DNA: TGTGCCAGCAGCAAATTAGGGACAGGGGGGTACACTGAAGCTTTCTTT. Encoded protein: CASSKLGTGGYTEAFF.

The gene calls are TRBV5-4 and TRBJ1-3; 9 bases are a match to TRBD1. The trim removed 4 bases at V and 6 bases at J, leaving 8 bases unmatched. Germline lookup yields CDR1 SGHNT and CDR2 YYREEE (reference sequence). CDR3 length: 15 residues. CDR3 sequence: CASSPSRDRENTIYF. CDR3 bases: TGTGCCAGCAGCCCATCCCGGGACAGGGAAAACACCATATATTTT.

This clone was picked up a small number of times. The J gene is TRBJ1-5, the V gene TRBV10-3; TRBD1 agrees at 8 bases. V shed 1 base and J 0 bases; nucleotides not matched to a gene: 2. The germline V gene has CDR1 ENHRY and CDR2 SYGVKD. This CDR3 region has 16 residues. The CDR3 reads CAISELDRGSNQPQHF. CDR3 bases: TGTGCCATCAGTGAGTTAGACAGGGGTAGCAATCAGCCCCAGCATTTT.

This clone occurred a few times. The V and J genes are TRBV6-4 and TRBJ1-1, with D perhaps TRBD1 (5 bases). Trimming removed 4 bases from V and 4 bases from J, with 10 bases in between. Looked up from germline, CDR1 is MRHNA and CDR2 is SNTAGT. CDR3 length: 13 residues. The CDR3 loop is CASSAQGSTEAFF. CDR3 in DNA: TGTGCCAGCAGTGCTCAGGGTAGCACTGAAGCTTTCTTT.

The V gene is TRBV7-2, the J gene TRBJ2-1; the D gene is possibly TRBD2 (6 bases). Germline lookup yields CDR1 SGHTA and CDR2 FQGNSA. Trimming pared 5 bases from V and 9 bases from J, leaving 20 bases between. This CDR3 has 15 residues. The CDR3: CASSQTGTRSGEQFF. The CDR3 nucleotides read TGTGCCAGCAGCCAAACCGGGACTCGGTCGGGTGAGCAGTTCTTC. Filled out from reference TRBV7-2 and TRBJ2-1, the complete variable domain reads GAGVSQSPSNKVTEKGKDVELRCDPISGHTALYWYRQSLGQGLEFLIYFQGNSAPDKSGLPSDRFSAERTGGSVSTLTIQRTQQEDSAVYLCASSQTGTRSGEQFFGPGTRLTVL.

The rearrangement joins TRBV5-6 to TRBJ2-1; D gene uncertain. Germline values: CDR1 SGHDT, CDR2 YYEEEE. CDR3 length equals 15 residues. The germline V and J ends were trimmed by 4 bases and 6 bases, with 17 bases remaining between them. CDR3 region: CASSPNVLRANEQFF. In nucleotides, the CDR3 is TGTGCCAGCAGCCCAAATGTTCTTAGAGCCAATGAGCAGTTCTTC.

As for this clone: This sample also contains other DNA sequences that code for the same CDR3. The chain joins TRBV7-9 to TRBJ1-1, with D perhaps matching TRBD1 (5 bases). The CDR3 length is 13 residues. Germline V lookup: CDR1 SEHNR, CDR2 FQNEAQ (reference sequence). The V end lost 4 bases, the J end lost 5 bases, and 11 bases lay between the germline ends. The CDR3 DNA reads as TGTGCCAGCAGCTCACGGGGGAGGACTGAAGCTTTCTTT. It translates to CASSSRGRTEAFF.

The chain links TRBV7-9 to TRBJ1-4; D is possibly TRBD1 (5 bases). The germline gives CDR1 SEHNR, CDR2 FQNEAQ (reference sequence). The germline V and J ends were trimmed by 3 bases and 4 bases, with 9 bases remaining between them. This CDR3 is built from 14 residues. CDR3 sequence reads: CASSFQGNNEKLFF. CDR3 in DNA: TGTGCCAGCAGCTTCCAGGGTAATAATGAAAAACTGTTTTTT.

The chain employs TRBV6-6 and TRBJ2-7; D may be TRBD1 (6 bases). Germline CDR1 reads MNHNY; CDR2 reads SVGAGI (reference sequence). The length of the CDR3 is 14 residues. With 5 bases removed from V and 3 bases from J, the gap between germline ends came to 14 bases. The CDR3 nucleotides read TGTGCCAGCAGTACAGGGTTAGGGATCTACGAGCAGTACTTC. This codes for CASSTGLGIYEQYF.

The sample holds a few counts of this clone. V is TRBV2 and J is TRBJ1-2; 9 bases line up with TRBD1. Germline V gene sequence: CDR1 SNHLY, CDR2 FYNNEI. J was trimmed by 5 bases and V by 4 bases; bases with no gene match: 5. The CDR3 contains 14 residues. The CDR3 bases are TGTGCCAGCAGTGTTACAGGGGGCAATTATGGCTACACCTTC. The encoded protein is CASSVTGGNYGYTF.

This sequence joins TRBV5-1 and TRBJ2-7, with 7 bases identical to TRBD2. This CDR3 spans 14 amino acids. The V segment lost 5 bases and the J segment 2 bases; nucleotides outside the gene matches: 7. CDR1 and CDR2 from the germline V gene are SGHRS and YFSETQ. CDR3 in DNA: TGCGCCAGCAGTGCGGGAGTCAGGCCCTACGAGCAGTACTTC. Its translation: CASSAGVRPYEQYF.

This clone was recorded once. The CDR3 here is CASSGTGQMNTEAFF. CDR3 sequence (DNA): TGTGCCAGCAGTGGGACAGGCCAGATGAACACTGAAGCTTTCTTT. J is TRBJ1-1 and V is TRBV6-5; 8 bases agree with TRBD1. Per the germline V gene, CDR1 is MNHEY and CDR2 is SVGAGI. Trimming at V came to 5 bases and at J to 0 bases, leaving 5 bases not matched to a gene. This CDR3 region has 15 residues.

V usage is TRBV10-3 and J usage is TRBJ1-6, with 8 bases aligning to TRBD1. The germline gives CDR1 ENHRY, CDR2 SYGVKD. The CDR3 is 13 amino acids. The CDR3 DNA follows: TGTGCGGGGTCGGGGACAGGAAATTCACCCCTCCACTTT. Translating it yields CAGSGTGNSPLHF.

The chain couples TRBV19 to TRBJ2-3; D is undetermined. This CDR3 spans 11 amino acids. Germline CDR1 reads LNHDA; CDR2 reads SQIVND (reference sequence). Trimming cost V 3 bases and J 6 bases, with 4 bases left between them. The CDR3 spells CASSMRDTQYF. CDR3 sequence (DNA): TGTGCCAGTAGTATGCGTGATACGCAGTATTTT.

The gene calls are TRBV7-8 and TRBJ2-1; TRBD2 might be the D (5 bases). The germline V gene has CDR1 SGHVS and CDR2 FQNEAQ. CDR3 length equals 17 residues. Trimming left V 4 bases short and J 10 bases short, with 26 bases between. CDR3 residues: CASSSLKSGAQVREQFF. The CDR3 DNA reads TGTGCCAGCAGCTCACTGAAAAGCGGAGCCCAAGTCCGGGAGCAGTTCTTC.

This CDR3 is CASSRDRVSGEAFF. In DNA, the CDR3 is TGTGCCAGCAGCAGGGACAGGGTTTCGGGTGAAGCTTTCTTT. This sequence joins TRBV5-4 and TRBJ1-1, with 9 nucleotides matching TRBD1. With 4 bases clipped from V and 7 bases from J, the junction kept 8 bases outside the gene matches. From germline, CDR1 is SGHNT and CDR2 YYREEE (reference sequence). This CDR3 comprises 14 residues.

This chain uses TRBV6-5 with TRBJ2-3; 7 nucleotides line up with TRBD2. Germline V gives CDR1 MNHEY, CDR2 SVGAGI. Trimming at V came to 2 bases and at J to 0 bases, leaving 5 bases not matched to a gene. CDR3 length: 16 amino acids. In nucleotides, the CDR3 is TGTGCCAGCAGTTACGTACTAGCGAGGAGCACAGATACGCAGTATTTT. Amino acid sequence: CASSYVLARSTDTQYF.

The CDR3 region is CAWRTGNYGYTF. Here the CDR3 DNA reads TGTGCCTGGAGGACAGGGAACTATGGCTACACCTTC. The chain uses TRBV30 and TRBJ1-2; 7 bases align to TRBD1. CDR1 is GTSNPN, CDR2 SVGIG, per germline (reference sequence). This CDR3 comprises 12 residues. J lost 2 bases, V lost 3 bases, and 0 bases had no gene match.

The chain combines TRBV7-9 with TRBJ2-7, with TRBD1 identical over 7 bases. V dropped 5 bases and J dropped 5; count of bases not matched to a gene: 9. Germline V CDR1 and CDR2: SEHNR, FQNEAQ (reference sequence). The CDR3 spans 14 residues. CDR3 in DNA: TGTGCCAGCAGCGACCGACAGGGACAAAACGAGCAGTACTTC. Translated, it gives CASSDRQGQNEQYF.